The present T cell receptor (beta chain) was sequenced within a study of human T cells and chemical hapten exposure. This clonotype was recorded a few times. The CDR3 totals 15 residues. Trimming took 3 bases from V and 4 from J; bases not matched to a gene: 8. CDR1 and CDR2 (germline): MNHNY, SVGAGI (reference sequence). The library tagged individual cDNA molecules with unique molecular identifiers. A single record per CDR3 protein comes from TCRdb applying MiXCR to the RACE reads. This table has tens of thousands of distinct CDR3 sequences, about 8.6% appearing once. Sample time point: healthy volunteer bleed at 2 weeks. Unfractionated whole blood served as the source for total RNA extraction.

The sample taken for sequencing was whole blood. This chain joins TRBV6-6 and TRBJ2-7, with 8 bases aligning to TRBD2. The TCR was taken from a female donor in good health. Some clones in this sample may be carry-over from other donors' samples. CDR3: CASSYGGSGKYEQYF. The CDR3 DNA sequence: TGTGCCAGCAGTTATGGTGGTAGCGGGAAGTACGAGCAGTACTTC.